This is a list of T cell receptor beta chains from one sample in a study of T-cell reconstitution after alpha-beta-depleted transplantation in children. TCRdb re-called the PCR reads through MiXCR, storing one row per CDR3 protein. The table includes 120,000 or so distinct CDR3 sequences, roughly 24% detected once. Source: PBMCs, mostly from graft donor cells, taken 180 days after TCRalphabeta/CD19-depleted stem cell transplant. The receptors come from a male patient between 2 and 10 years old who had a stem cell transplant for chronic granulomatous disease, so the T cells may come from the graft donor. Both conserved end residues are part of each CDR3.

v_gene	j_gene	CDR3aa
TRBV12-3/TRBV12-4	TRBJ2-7	CASSWAGQGSEQYF
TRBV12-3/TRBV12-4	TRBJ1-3	CASSLPSRSTRNTIYF
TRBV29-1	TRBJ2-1	CSVGAGTDLYNEQFF
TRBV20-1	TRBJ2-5	CSARDLHAEETQYF
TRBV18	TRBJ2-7	CASSPPGIVRPGVDFYEQYF
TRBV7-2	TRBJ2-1	CASSWTGTSGLNEQFF
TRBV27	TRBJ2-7	CASSPFGGTYEQYF
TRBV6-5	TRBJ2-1	CASSYEASGSYNEQFF
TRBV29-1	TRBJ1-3	CSVMSGMLNTIYF
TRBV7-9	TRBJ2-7	CASSRQSYEQYF
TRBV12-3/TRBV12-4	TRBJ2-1	CASSFSFAGGEQFF
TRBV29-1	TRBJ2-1	CSVEGLRVPDNEQFF
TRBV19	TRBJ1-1	CASSRLSEAFF
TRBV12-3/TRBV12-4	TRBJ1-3	CASRRGGSGNTIYF
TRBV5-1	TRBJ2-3	CASSLAPDTQYF
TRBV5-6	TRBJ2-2	CASSTGPNTGELFF
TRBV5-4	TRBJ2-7	CASSLAGREAAGQYF
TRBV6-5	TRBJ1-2	CASSRQENYGYTF
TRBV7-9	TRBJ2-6	CASGTASGANVLTF
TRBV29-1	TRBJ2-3	CSVVGGAADTQYF
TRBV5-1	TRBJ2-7	CASSSETGGRYEQYF
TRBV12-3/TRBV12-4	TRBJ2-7	CASSFGWNGSSYEQYF
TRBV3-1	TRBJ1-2	CASSQWASNYGYTF
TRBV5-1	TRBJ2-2	CASSLVPSGSNTGELFF
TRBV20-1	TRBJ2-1	CRAATPLNYNEQFF
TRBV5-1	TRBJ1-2	CASSLAGRPFYGYTF
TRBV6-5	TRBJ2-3	CASSYSMRIRQYF
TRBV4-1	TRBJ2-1	CASSQYEGQGYNEQFF
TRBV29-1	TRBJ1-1	CSAQGWGTEAFF
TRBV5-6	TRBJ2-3	CASRWRRGTDTQYF
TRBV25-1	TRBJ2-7	CASSEYPSYDQYF
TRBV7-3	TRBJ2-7	CASSFTSGASYEQYF
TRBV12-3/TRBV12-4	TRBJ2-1	CASREAGALGGEQFF
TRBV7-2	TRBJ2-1	CASSSLGQSSYNEQFF
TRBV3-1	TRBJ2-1	CASSQDLVRGSFF
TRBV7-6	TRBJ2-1	CASSLLWDEQFF
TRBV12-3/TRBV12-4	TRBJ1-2	CASSSNRGNYGYTF
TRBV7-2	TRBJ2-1	CASSHPTKGGLFNEQFF
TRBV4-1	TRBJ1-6	CASSQEQTGGNSPLHF
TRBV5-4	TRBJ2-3	CASSLPSGADTQYF
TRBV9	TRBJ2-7	CASSVGGSGNEQYF
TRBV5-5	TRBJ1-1	CASRNPGQGAVNTEAFF
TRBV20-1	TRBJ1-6	CSALGVGNSPLHF
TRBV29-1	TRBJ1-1	CSVFVGALTEAFF
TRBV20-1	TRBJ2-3	CSASGLAGPRRVTDTQYF
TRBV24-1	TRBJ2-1	CATSDFGTGQFF
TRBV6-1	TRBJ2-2	CASSDGTGELFF
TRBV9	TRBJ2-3	CASSVQGRDTQYF
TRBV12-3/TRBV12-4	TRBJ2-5	CASSLQRDEETQYF
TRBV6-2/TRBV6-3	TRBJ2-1	CASRALTIEQFF
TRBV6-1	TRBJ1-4	CASSPWPPGSGKLFF
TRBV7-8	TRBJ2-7	CASSLIDRGPSSF
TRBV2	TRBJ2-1	CASSVRGGGEQFF
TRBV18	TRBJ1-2	CASSLGQGSGGYTF
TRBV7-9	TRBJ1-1	CASSLVPRGNAEAFF
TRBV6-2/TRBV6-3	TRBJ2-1	CASSSSPGEQFF
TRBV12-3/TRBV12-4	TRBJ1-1	CASSLEANTEAFF
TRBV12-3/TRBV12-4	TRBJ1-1	CASSSRTGGMNTEAFF
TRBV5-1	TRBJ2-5	CASSIRDGKETQYF
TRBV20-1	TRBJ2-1	CSASGRGGLAGNEQFF